One sample yielded the 14 T cell receptor beta chains listed below, sequenced in a study of blood T cell repertoires in COVID-19. Libraries were prepared by immunoSEQ multiplex PCR; TCRdb keeps only in-frame clonotypes and omits some of them. The sample has under 350,000 clones, 83% seen once. Material for sequencing was peripheral blood. The receptor set was obtained from a woman aged 45-65 years who had recovered from COVID-19.

The table lists this clone with a count of one. The chain joins TRBV24-1 to TRBJ2-3, with D tentatively TRBD2 (5 bases). Trimming cost V 3 bases and J 0 bases, with 6 bases left between them. CDR3 size: 14 residues. The germline V gene has CDR1 KGHDR and CDR2 SFDVKD. The CDR3 spells CATSDQRSTDTQYF. The CDR3 DNA follows: TGTGCCACCAGTGATCAGCGGAGCACAGATACGCAGTATTTT.

The chain links TRBV6-5 to TRBJ1-1; TRBD1 agrees at 7 bases. CDR3 length equals 16 residues. The V segment lost 1 base and the J segment 8 bases; nucleotides outside the gene matches: 13. Germline loops: CDR1 MNHEY, CDR2 SVGAGI. CDR3 bases: TGTGCCAGCAGTTACTGGTTAGGGGGCGGCCGGTTCGAAGCTTTCTTT. Residues: CASSYWLGGGRFEAFF.

This clone has just a few counts. The chain couples TRBV7-9 to TRBJ2-2, with a possible D match to TRBD2 (5 bases). Germline-derived CDR1 and CDR2 are SEHNR and FQNEAQ (reference sequence). This CDR3 has 16 amino acids. V lost 2 bases, J lost 3 bases, and 13 bases lay in between. The CDR3 nucleotides are TGTGCCAGCAGCTTAATCGAGCGGCGGTACACCGGGGAGCTGTTTTTT. This encodes CASSLIERRYTGELFF.

The gene calls are TRBV7-2 and TRBJ1-4; 8 bases are a match to TRBD1. The germline V gene encodes CDR1 SGHTA and CDR2 FQGNSA. The CDR3 runs to 15 residues. Trimming cost V 0 bases and J 8 bases; bases outside gene matches: 5. CDR3 nucleotide sequence: TGTGCCAGCAGCTTAGCGACAGGGGAAGGCGAAAAACTGTTTTTT. Its translation is CASSLATGEGEKLFF.

V usage is TRBV5-1 and J usage is TRBJ2-7; D is perhaps TRBD1 (6 bases). The germline V gene has CDR1 SGHRS and CDR2 YFSETQ. The CDR3 extends over 14 amino acids. Trimming pared 0 bases from V and 7 bases from J, leaving 14 bases between. In nucleotides, the CDR3 is TGCGCCAGCAGCTTGGTCGGACAGTCGGAAGAGCAGTACTTC. This codes for CASSLVGQSEEQYF.

The chain employs TRBV7-2 and TRBJ2-5; D might be TRBD2 (5 bases). The germline V gene encodes CDR1 SGHTA and CDR2 FQGNSA. The CDR3 runs to 12 residues. V was clipped by 2 bases and J by 7 bases, with 8 bases between them. The CDR3 reads CASSLPEGTQYF. CDR3 bases: TGTGCCAGCAGCTTACCCGAGGGGACCCAGTACTTC.

The CDR3 DNA reads TGTGCCAGCAGTTATCGTACCAGCGGGGGGATGGGGAGCTCCTACGAGCAGTACTTC. This encodes CASSYRTSGGMGSSYEQYF. The V gene is TRBV6-2 or TRBV6-3, the J gene TRBJ2-7; TRBD2 matches 9 bases. The trim removed 3 bases at V and 0 bases at J, leaving 15 bases unmatched. The CDR3 contains 19 residues. Looked up from germline, CDR1 is MNHEY and CDR2 is SVGEGT.

This clone was found a few times. CDR3 nucleotides: TGTGCCAGCAGTCCTCTTAAGGGGTATGGAAACACCATATATTTT. Amino acid sequence: CASSPLKGYGNTIYF. The rearrangement links TRBV27 to TRBJ1-3; D possibly corresponds to TRBD1 (5 bases). This CDR3 comprises 15 residues. The germline V and J ends were trimmed by 5 bases and 3 bases, with 14 bases remaining between them. The germline V gene has CDR1 MNHEY and CDR2 SMNVEV (reference sequence).

The V gene is TRBV7-3, the J gene TRBJ2-2; TRBD2 is a possible D gene (6 bases). This CDR3 has 14 residues. The germline CDR1 and CDR2 sequences are SGHTA and FQGTGA. The V end was cut by 2 bases, the J end by 6 bases, with 10 bases between. The CDR3 region is CASSLPTGAGELFF. The CDR3 DNA reads TGTGCCAGCAGCTTACCCACGGGGGCCGGGGAGCTGTTTTTT.

CDR3 nucleotide sequence: TGTGCCAGCAGTCCAGGGGCAGGGTCAATGGCTAATGAAAAACTGTTTTTT. Amino acid sequence: CASSPGAGSMANEKLFF. The chain joins TRBV27 to TRBJ1-4; D possibly corresponds to TRBD1 (6 bases). This CDR3 comprises 17 residues. Germline V gives CDR1 MNHEY, CDR2 SMNVEV (reference sequence). The V end lost 5 bases, the J end lost 3 bases, and 19 bases lay between the germline ends.

The gene calls are TRBV28 and TRBJ2-3, with a tentative D call TRBD2 (5 bases). The germline V gene encodes CDR1 MDHEN and CDR2 SYDVKM. The length of the CDR3 is 12 residues. The germline V and J ends were trimmed by 7 bases and 11 bases, with 16 bases remaining between them. The CDR3 sequence: CASKPRRFGQYF. The CDR3 DNA follows: TGTGCCAGCAAACCCCGGAGGTTTGGGCAGTATTTT.

The rearrangement uses TRBV27 and TRBJ2-3, with 13 bases lining up with TRBD2. V shed 8 bases and J 3 bases; nucleotides not matched to a gene: 8. CDR1 is MNHEY and CDR2 is SMNVEV in the germline V gene (reference sequence). The CDR3 loop spans 16 amino acids. The CDR3 DNA follows: TGTGCCAGCTTACGGACTAGCGGGAGTAGAACAGATACGCAGTATTTT. Protein: CASLRTSGSRTDTQYF.

CDR3 sequence: CASSPQVSNQPQHF. The DNA of the CDR3 is TGTGCCAGCTCACCCCAGGTTAGCAATCAGCCCCAGCATTTT. V is TRBV18 and J is TRBJ1-5; D gene unclear. The CDR3 loop spans 14 amino acids. Trimming took off 3 bases at V and 0 bases at J, with 6 bases between the two ends. CDR1 is KGHSH and CDR2 is LQKENI in the germline V gene.

The J gene is TRBJ1-4, the V gene TRBV29-1, with D perhaps TRBD1 (6 bases). The CDR3 runs 14 residues. Germline lookup yields CDR1 SQVTM and CDR2 ANQGSEA. V lost 5 bases and J lost 2, with 12 bases in between. CDR3 sequence: CSVLGGATNEKLFF. As DNA, the CDR3 is TGCAGCGTTCTAGGGGGAGCGACTAATGAAAAACTGTTTTTT.